The clone carrying this T cell receptor beta chain has just a few counts. As yet, its antigen is unknown. The CDR3 is 15 amino acids. The J segment lost 0 bases and the V segment lost 4 bases, leaving 4 bases of the junction unmatched. This entry belongs to a study of cytomegalovirus exposure and HLA in healthy donors. Study-wide points: In a later analysis, V- and J-gene trimming of beta chains associated with a DCLRE1C missense variant, replicated independently.

PCR employed 60 Vbeta and 13 Jbeta primers. Generated by immunoSEQ multiplex PCR, the TCRdb table keeps only in-frame clones and is missing some. This table has about 200,000 clones, 70% to 85% appearing once. V usage is TRBV23-1 and J usage is TRBJ2-3, with 7 bases that match TRBD1. TRBV23-1 is annotated as an ORF whose role is uncertain. Sequenced: PBMCs. The TCR sequence derives from a male donor in good health and CMV-seronegative. CDR3 coding DNA: TGCGCCAGCAGTCTGCGACAGGGTAGCACAGATACGCAGTATTTT. As protein: CASSLRQGSTDTQYF.